Described below is a single T cell receptor (beta chain) sequence and its context. The antigen it binds to is not known. The input lacks base qualities; no much larger clone sits a single base away. The data were taken from a study of T cell responses to AZD1222 COVID-19 vaccine (dated by TCRdb to about 2021). Background for the entire study: A total of under 250 trial participants underwent TCR sequencing, of whom roughly 210 had received two doses of AZD1222 and about 26 had received two doses of the MenACWY control vaccine. Trial participants were enrolled into age subgroups of 18-55, 56-69 and 70-plus years, which contained about 160, 30 and 59 TCR-sequenced participants, respectively.

Counted from cysteine to phenylalanine, this CDR3 has 13 amino acids. Left in the record is the CDR3 DNA by itself, 39 bases read in frame from the first base. CDR1 and CDR2, looked up from the germline V gene, are SGDLS and YYNGEE. The junction carries 12 bases between V and J, which are trimmed by 5 bases and 4 bases respectively. Read against the paper, the sample's time point label means: sample from adult after SARS-CoV-2 infection, after symptom onset. Two convalescent COVID-19 patients, sampled after symptom onset from adults with prior SARS-CoV-2 infection, were also TCR-sequenced for comparison. The CDR3 regions of human TCRbeta chains were analyzed by immunosequencing. From the authors' description of their analysis: TCRs in the repertoires were matched against a reference library of SARS-CoV-2-specific TCRs that had been generated with the MIRA antigen-specificity platform. Breadth was defined as the fraction of unique TCRs that were SARS-CoV-2-associated, and depth was defined as the fraction of total T cells that were SARS-CoV-2-associated. Using the MIRA data, every spike-specific TCR was mapped to the spike region that the TCR reacted to and assigned to either a CD4 or a CD8 class. Log10-transformed breadth and depth values were compared by one-way ANOVA with Sidak's multiple comparisons tests. TCRdb took this table from immuneACCESS and kept in-frame rearrangements with V and J called. Such tables lack part of the clones; where checked against another copy, unresolved V genes explain under half of the gap, and the rest is unexplained. D and trimming come from the DNA, and the V and J calls and clone size come from that table. In all, the sample holds over 120,000 clones, and around 92% of those were seen once. Roughly 12% of the sample is held by the ten biggest clonotypes.

Summary of the overall study and its limitations: Reportedly, close to half of the unique spike-specific TCRs recognized epitopes lying outside the regions that are mutated in the B.1.351 and B.1.1.7 variants. Conclusions about previously exposed vaccinees are limited because only six or seven AZD1222 recipients were SARS-CoV-2 seropositive at baseline. In the small 56-69-year group, the increase in depth fell short of significance, most likely because of low power. Spike-specific TCR breadth and depth rose significantly after two AZD1222 doses compared with day 0 and with MenACWY recipients. The whole spike protein was spanned by vaccine-associated CD4 TCRs, and dominant responses were seen in regions 160-218 and 743-854. No day 14 peak-response samples were available, so repertoires were characterized only after the peak T cell response. Participants were mostly white British, with more females than males. The authors suggested clonal diversity may have been underestimated.

The rearrangement combines TRBV9 with TRBJ1-2; confidence is insufficient to name the D gene. The clonotype was recovered from an adult who had recovered from COVID-19. The input for sequencing was peripheral blood, taken after recovery from COVID-19. The CDR3 sequence is CASSSGRGYGYTF. The DNA sequence follows: TGTGCCAGCAGTTCCGGACGGGGCTATGGCTACACCTTC.